This T cell receptor (beta chain) was identified in a study of cytomegalovirus exposure and HLA in healthy donors. Details on this clone: What it recognizes is unknown.

Amplification used 60 Vbeta primers and 13 Jbeta primers. Clones were read by immunoSEQ multiplex PCR, and TCRdb kept only the in-frame ones, dropping some. The sample shows roughly 140,000 clones, roughly 85% of them seen only once. Study-wide results and limits: By a later analysis, the bulk of CMV-associated TCR beta chains appeared HLA-restricted. Reported results showed that the classifier diagnosed cytomegalovirus status with high specificity and sensitivity.

The CDR3 is made up of 14 amino acids. CDR1 SGHVS and CDR2 FQNEAQ come from the germline V gene. Between the trimmed V and J ends, which lost 4 bases and 4 bases, there was a span of 14 bases. The chain carries TRBV7-8 and TRBJ2-7; a possible D gene is TRBD1 (6 bases). The sample was PBMCs. This receptor was obtained from a woman aged 18-29 years in good health and CMV-seronegative. This CDR3 reads CASSSEQGIYEQYF. The CDR3 DNA is TGTGCCAGCAGCTCGGAACAGGGAATATACGAGCAGTACTTC. The full variable domain, its missing parts supplied by reference TRBV7-8 and TRBJ2-7, is GAGVSQSPRYKVAKRGQDVALRCDPISGHVSLFWYQQALGQGPEFLTYFQNEAQLDKSGLPSDRFFAERPEGSVSTLKIQRTQQEDSAVYLCASSSEQGIYEQYFGPGTRLTVT.